The sequence of this TCR beta chain was determined in a study of blood T cells in healthy people across ages. The CDR3 is made up of 15 amino acids. The germline CDR1 and CDR2 sequences are SGHTA and FQGNSA. After removal of 2 bases from V and 4 bases from J, the junction contained 2 bases not matched to a gene. For every donor, a draw yielded around 10 milliliters of peripheral blood. Primers used in a second PCR of about 6 to 11 cycles were a sample-barcoded 5' primer and a J-beta primer mix. TCRdb recomputed calls from the 5' RACE reads with MiXCR, one row per CDR3 protein. Of 650,000 to 1,000,000 distinct CDR3 sequences listed, around half are singletons. Many counts were recorded for this clonotype.

This sequence originates from a man aged 80 or over in good health. The material sequenced was blood. This sequence joins TRBV7-2 and TRBJ2-3, with 11 bases lining up with TRBD2. The DNA of the CDR3 is TGTGCCAGCAGCTTAACTAGCGGGAGCTCAGATACGCAGTATTTT. It encodes CASSLTSGSSDTQYF. The whole variable domain, remainder taken from reference TRBV7-2 and TRBJ2-3, is GAGVSQSPSNKVTEKGKDVELRCDPISGHTALYWYRQSLGQGLEFLIYFQGNSAPDKSGLPSDRFSAERTGGSVSTLTIQRTQQEDSAVYLCASSLTSGSSDTQYFGPGTRLTVL.